The 17 T cell receptor beta chains below all came from one sample that was sequenced in a study of blood T cell repertoires in COVID-19 (TCRdb year 2020). Preparation of the library involved the immunoSEQ multiplex PCR assay. The clones in this table, taken by TCRdb from immuneACCESS, are in-frame only. Not every clone is retained; where verified, under half of the shortfall comes from an unresolved V gene, and the cause of the rest is unknown. The sample data list around 250,000 clones, and 86% of these were observed just once. The ten biggest clones cover 2.2% of the sample. The source material was peripheral blood. All receptors derive from a man aged 25 to 40 who had recovered from COVID-19.

V and J are TRBV11-2 and TRBJ1-1; no clear D gene. Trimming took off 1 base at V and 1 base at J, with 13 bases between the two ends. The CDR3 runs to 16 residues. CDR1 is SGHAT and CDR2 is FQNNGV in the germline V gene. The CDR3 reads CASSLGRRGGNTEAFF. DNA of the CDR3: TGTGCCAGCAGCTTAGGTAGGCGGGGTGGGAACACTGAAGCTTTCTTT.

This sequence joins TRBV5-1 and TRBJ2-1; the D gene is possibly TRBD2 (5 bases). This CDR3 is 15 amino acids long. V gave up 4 bases and J gave up 0 bases, with 11 bases separating them. Germline lookup yields CDR1 SGHRS and CDR2 YFSETQ. CDR3 nucleotides: TGCGCCAGCAGCCTCGAGCGGAGCTCCTACAATGAGCAGTTCTTC. It yields the protein CASSLERSSYNEQFF. Filled out from reference TRBV5-1 and TRBJ2-1, the complete variable domain reads KAGVTQTPRYLIKTRGQQVTLSCSPISGHRSVSWYQQTPGQGLQFLFEYFSETQRNKGNFPGRFSGRQFSNSRSEMNVSTLELGDSALYLCASSLERSSYNEQFFGPGTRLTVL.

The gene calls are TRBV7-2 and TRBJ2-1, with TRBD2 identical over 7 bases. Germline CDR1 is SGHTA and CDR2 is FQGNSA. This CDR3 has 15 residues. The V and J ends lost 3 bases and 4 bases, in that order; junction bases with no gene match: 6. This chain's CDR3 is CASSFERGEYNEQFF. CDR3 DNA sequence: TGTGCCAGCAGCTTTGAACGGGGGGAATACAATGAGCAGTTCTTC.

The rearrangement uses TRBV3-1 (or the pseudogene TRBV3-2) and TRBJ2-7, with 7 bases identical to TRBD2. Germline loops: CDR1 LGHDT, CDR2 YNNKEL (reference sequence). CDR3 length equals 18 residues. After removal of 0 bases from V and 4 bases from J, the junction contained 15 bases not matched to a gene. The CDR3, as DNA: TGTGCCAGCAGCCAAGATGGAGGAAGCGGGGACGTGCGGTACGAGCAGTACTTC. It encodes CASSQDGGSGDVRYEQYF.

This clone appeared once. This chain uses TRBV12-3 or TRBV12-4 with TRBJ2-3; no firm D call. CDR3 length: 11 amino acids. V was clipped by 6 bases and J by 6 bases, with 7 bases between them. The CDR3 spells CASRVSDTQYF. The CDR3 bases are TGTGCCAGCAGGGTGAGCGATACGCAGTATTTT.

This clone was found once. The chain combines TRBV4-2 with TRBJ2-5; 10 bases align to TRBD2. CDR3 length: 15 residues. The V gene end was trimmed by 0 bases and the J gene end by 10 bases; junction bases not matched to a gene: 8. Germline-derived CDR1 and CDR2 are LGHNA and YNFKEQ. CDR3 loop: CASSQDLSGGAYQYF. CDR3 sequence (DNA): TGTGCCAGCAGCCAAGATCTCAGCGGGGGGGCCTACCAGTACTTC.

V usage is TRBV3-1 (or the pseudogene TRBV3-2) and J usage is TRBJ2-3; 10 positions agree with TRBD2. Trimming removed 0 bases from V and 12 bases from J; junction bases left unmatched: 9. The CDR3 totals 15 residues. Germline CDR1 is LGHDT and CDR2 is YNNKEL (reference sequence). The CDR3 loop is CASSQDSTSGPHQYF. The CDR3 region has the DNA TGTGCCAGCAGCCAAGACTCGACTAGCGGGCCTCATCAGTATTTT.

Concerning this clone: In the same sample, other DNA sequences code for this CDR3. In DNA form, the CDR3 reads TGTGCCAGCAGTTTCAGAGAGACCCAGTACTTC. Translation: CASSFRETQYF. V usage is TRBV12-3 or TRBV12-4 and J usage is TRBJ2-5; no definite D call. The CDR3 has 11 residues. Trimming removed 3 bases at V and 4 bases at J, with 3 bases between.

This chain joins TRBV5-1 and TRBJ2-1; 12 nucleotides match TRBD2. J was trimmed by 6 bases and V by 4 bases; bases with no gene match: 5. This CDR3 has 15 amino acids. Germline loops: CDR1 SGHRS, CDR2 YFSETQ. Here the CDR3 DNA reads TGCGCCAGCAGCACTCTAGCGGGGGGGCCCAATGAGCAGTTCTTC. It specifies CASSTLAGGPNEQFF.

This chain links TRBV7-2 with TRBJ1-2; D remains unclear. The ends were cut back, 5 bases at V and 6 bases at J, with 25 bases in the middle. Germline loops: CDR1 SGHTA, CDR2 FQGNSA. The CDR3 is 17 amino acids. The DNA of the CDR3 is TGTGCCAGCAGCCTCCGCTTTGACTCAGCGGGAGCGGATGGCTACACCTTC. Translating it yields CASSLRFDSAGADGYTF.

The rearrangement links TRBV5-4 to TRBJ2-7, with 11 bases identical to TRBD2. V lost 0 bases, J lost 6 bases, and 5 bases stayed unmatched. The CDR3 runs to 15 residues. CDR1 and CDR2 from the germline V gene are SGHNT and YYREEE (reference sequence). DNA of the CDR3: TGTGCCAGCAGCTTGGTGCTAGCGGGGGGTCTCGAGCAGTACTTC. It is translated as CASSLVLAGGLEQYF.

A note on this clone: The same CDR3 is also encoded by other DNA sequences in this sample. V usage is TRBV10-2 and J usage is TRBJ1-1; 7 nucleotides match TRBD1. CDR1 and CDR2 from the germline V gene are WSHSY and SAAADI. Losses at the gene ends were 8 bases for V and 7 bases for J; bases not matched to a gene: 1. The CDR3 runs 10 residues. CDR3 sequence reads: CASRDSEAFF. The CDR3 DNA reads as TGCGCCAGCCGGGACAGTGAAGCTTTCTTT.

V gene TRBV9 combines with J gene TRBJ2-3, with 9 nucleotides matching TRBD1. The CDR3 is 15 residues long. The V gene's germline CDR1 is SGDLS and CDR2 YYNGEE. The junction had 3 bases not matched to a gene; V was cut back by 3 bases and J by 1 base. The CDR3 region is CASSGDRVGTDTQYF. The CDR3 bases are TGTGCCAGCAGCGGGGACAGGGTAGGCACAGATACGCAGTATTTT.

V usage is TRBV7-7 and J usage is TRBJ2-1; no reliable D call. V shed 4 bases and J shed 5 bases, with 15 bases lying between them. CDR1 is SSHAT and CDR2 is FNYEAQ in the germline V gene (reference sequence). The CDR3 has 15 amino acids. The CDR3 is CASSSSGYSHNEQFF. The CDR3 region has the DNA TGTGCCAGCAGCTCTTCAGGTTACAGTCACAATGAGCAGTTCTTC.

This clone was seen a single time. The V gene is TRBV18, the J gene TRBJ2-7; no definite D call. The CDR3 extends over 14 amino acids. Trimming stripped 0 bases from V and 6 bases from J, with 12 bases between. CDR1 and CDR2 (germline): KGHSH, LQKENI. The CDR3 here is CASSPPGLPSEQYF. In nucleotides, the CDR3 is TGTGCCAGCTCACCACCTGGTCTACCGAGCGAGCAGTACTTC. The full variable domain, completed using reference TRBV18 and TRBJ2-7, is NAGVMQNPRHLVRRRGQEARLRCSPMKGHSHVYWYRQLPEEGLKFMVYLQKENIIDESGMPKERFSAEFPKEGPSILRIQQVVRGDSAAYFCASSPPGLPSEQYFGPGTRLTVT.

This clone was observed once. V is TRBV19 and J is TRBJ2-4; TRBD1 matches at 8 bases. Per germline, CDR1 LNHDA and CDR2 SQIVND (reference sequence). The CDR3 contains 19 residues. The junction had 17 bases not matched to a gene; V was cut back by 7 bases and J by 0 bases. The CDR3 nucleotides are TGTGCCAGTACCACGAGAGGACAGGGAGGCCCATTAGCCAAAAACATTCAGTACTTC. It codes for CASTTRGQGGPLAKNIQYF.

The V and J genes are TRBV29-1 and TRBJ1-2; TRBD1 matches at 8 bases. J gave up 5 bases and V 6 bases, and 5 bases lay outside the gene matches. The CDR3 is 12 amino acids. Germline V gene sequence: CDR1 SQVTM, CDR2 ANQGSEA. Here the CDR3 DNA reads TGCAGCGTCCTGACAGGGGATTATGGCTACACCTTC. Translating it yields CSVLTGDYGYTF.